A selection of T cell receptor beta chains follows, all from one sample in a study of blood T cell repertoires in COVID-19. Using immunoSEQ multiplex PCR, the repertoire was profiled, and TCRdb retains in-frame clones only, with some absent. Of approximately 250,000 clones listed, 85% to 95% are singletons. The sample was PBMCs or T cells enriched from blood (not recorded which). The receptors here all came from a middle-aged man who had been exposed to COVID-19. Each CDR3 is given with its conserved first and last residue. Fields, in order: V gene, J gene, CDR3 protein.

V gene: TRBV9; J gene: TRBJ2-3; CDR3 protein: CASSPRTGGDTQYF
V gene: TRBV4-1; J gene: TRBJ2-7; CDR3 protein: CASSQELAAPYEQYF
V gene: TRBV7-3; J gene: TRBJ2-2; CDR3 protein: CASSSLAGLTGELFF
V gene: TRBV29-1; J gene: TRBJ2-2; CDR3 protein: CSVVHNTGELFF
V gene: TRBV3-1/TRBV3-2; J gene: TRBJ1-1; CDR3 protein: CASSLLGGENTEAFF
V gene: TRBV6-5; J gene: TRBJ2-1; CDR3 protein: CASSRAGDSYNEQFF
V gene: TRBV6-2/TRBV6-3; J gene: TRBJ2-7; CDR3 protein: CASSYLAETPYEQYF
V gene: TRBV29-1; J gene: TRBJ1-2; CDR3 protein: CSVAEGTVYYGYTF
V gene: TRBV27; J gene: TRBJ2-5; CDR3 protein: CASGTFQETQYF
V gene: TRBV27; J gene: TRBJ2-7; CDR3 protein: CASSYQAGGGYEQYF
V gene: TRBV6-6; J gene: TRBJ1-3; CDR3 protein: CASSYKDTGNTIYF
V gene: TRBV11-2; J gene: TRBJ1-1; CDR3 protein: CASSLLPTGENTEAFF
V gene: TRBV19; J gene: TRBJ2-1; CDR3 protein: CASSTTGIPRSAQFF
V gene: TRBV5-6; J gene: TRBJ1-4; CDR3 protein: CASSLTGLNEKLFF
V gene: TRBV28; J gene: TRBJ1-1; CDR3 protein: CASSLPDRATSEAFF
V gene: TRBV18; J gene: TRBJ1-1; CDR3 protein: CASSPQGRTEAFF
V gene: TRBV10-3; J gene: TRBJ1-1; CDR3 protein: CAISDEQGMNTEAFF
V gene: TRBV5-4; J gene: TRBJ2-2; CDR3 protein: CASSFQQGLAGELFF
V gene: TRBV6-2/TRBV6-3; J gene: TRBJ2-7; CDR3 protein: CASSLLTGTSDYEQYF
V gene: TRBV19; J gene: TRBJ2-7; CDR3 protein: CASSMRGGGEAYEQYF
V gene: TRBV24-1; J gene: TRBJ2-2; CDR3 protein: CATSDWDTLGFGELFF
V gene: TRBV5-4; J gene: TRBJ1-3; CDR3 protein: CASSPQRAGNTIYF
V gene: TRBV7-9; J gene: TRBJ2-1; CDR3 protein: CASSRWTGDTYNEQFF
V gene: TRBV18; J gene: TRBJ1-3; CDR3 protein: CASSPIVSDTIYF
V gene: TRBV6-1; J gene: TRBJ2-5; CDR3 protein: CASIDSGGRTYQETQYF
V gene: TRBV4-1; J gene: TRBJ2-1; CDR3 protein: CASSQVAGGPNNEQFF
V gene: TRBV7-9; J gene: TRBJ2-7; CDR3 protein: CASSLLRGEQYF
V gene: TRBV27; J gene: TRBJ2-3; CDR3 protein: CATKPLAGLSDTQYF
V gene: TRBV5-6; J gene: TRBJ1-2; CDR3 protein: CASSLSGTGYGYTF
V gene: TRBV30; J gene: TRBJ2-3; CDR3 protein: CAWNRGTGSTDTQYF
V gene: TRBV11-2; J gene: TRBJ2-5; CDR3 protein: CASSPTGRDETQYF
V gene: TRBV6-1; J gene: TRBJ1-4; CDR3 protein: CASSETPGTGIKKLFF
V gene: TRBV7-9; J gene: TRBJ1-6; CDR3 protein: CASSHGTGSGGPLHF
V gene: TRBV7-3; J gene: TRBJ2-1; CDR3 protein: CASSGTSGRENEQFF
V gene: TRBV27; J gene: TRBJ2-7; CDR3 protein: CASRSPLTGSYEQYF
V gene: TRBV19; J gene: TRBJ2-1; CDR3 protein: CASRTSGSSINSYNEQFF
V gene: TRBV2; J gene: TRBJ2-2; CDR3 protein: CASRADRNTGELFF
V gene: TRBV10-1; J gene: TRBJ2-1; CDR3 protein: CASSGNGTSRPSEQFF
V gene: TRBV24-1; J gene: TRBJ2-3; CDR3 protein: CATSDFNTPGDTQYF
V gene: TRBV12-3/TRBV12-4; J gene: TRBJ1-3; CDR3 protein: CAGQGSGNTIYF
V gene: TRBV2; J gene: TRBJ1-2; CDR3 protein: CASIQDRSKGYTF
V gene: TRBV5-1; J gene: TRBJ2-6; CDR3 protein: CASSLDPLSGANVLTF
V gene: TRBV25-1; J gene: TRBJ2-1; CDR3 protein: CARRNMYGNEQFF
V gene: TRBV28; J gene: TRBJ1-5; CDR3 protein: CASRNTGGGFSQPQHF
V gene: TRBV3-1/TRBV3-2; J gene: TRBJ2-1; CDR3 protein: CASSPSWASGLSSYNEQFF
V gene: TRBV9; J gene: TRBJ1-2; CDR3 protein: CASSVDRRGLGYTF
V gene: TRBV7-2; J gene: TRBJ1-5; CDR3 protein: CASSTRTGEHQPQHF
V gene: TRBV11-3; J gene: TRBJ1-4; CDR3 protein: CASSFDSATNEKLFF
V gene: TRBV2; J gene: TRBJ1-2; CDR3 protein: CASSEQTNYGYTF
V gene: TRBV29-1; J gene: TRBJ1-3; CDR3 protein: CSVSADKTDFSGNTIYF